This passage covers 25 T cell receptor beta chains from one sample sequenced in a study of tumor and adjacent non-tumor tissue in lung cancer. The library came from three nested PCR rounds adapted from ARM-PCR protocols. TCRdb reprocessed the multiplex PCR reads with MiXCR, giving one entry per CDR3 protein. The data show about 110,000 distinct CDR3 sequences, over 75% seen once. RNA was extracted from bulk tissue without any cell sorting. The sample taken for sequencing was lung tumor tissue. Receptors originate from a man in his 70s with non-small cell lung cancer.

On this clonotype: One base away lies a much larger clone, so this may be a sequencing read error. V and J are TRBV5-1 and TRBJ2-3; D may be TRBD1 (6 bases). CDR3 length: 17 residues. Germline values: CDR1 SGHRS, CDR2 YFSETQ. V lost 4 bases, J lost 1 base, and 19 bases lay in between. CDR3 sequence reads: CASSQLWGTRGTDTQYF. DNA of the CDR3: TGCGCCAGCAGCCAACTATGGGGGACAAGGGGCACAGATACGCAGTATTTT.

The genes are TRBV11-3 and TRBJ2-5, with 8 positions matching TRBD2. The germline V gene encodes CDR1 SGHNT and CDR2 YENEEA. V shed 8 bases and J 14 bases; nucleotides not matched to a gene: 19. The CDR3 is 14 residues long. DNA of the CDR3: TGTGCCAGCGCTTCCGGCTGGGAGCGGGAGACCCGATACTTC. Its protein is CASASGWERETRYF.

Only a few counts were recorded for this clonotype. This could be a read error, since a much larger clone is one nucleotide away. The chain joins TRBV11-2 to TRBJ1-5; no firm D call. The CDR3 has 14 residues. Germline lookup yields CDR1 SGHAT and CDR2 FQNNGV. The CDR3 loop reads CAISSSWGNQPQHF. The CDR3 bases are TGTGCCATCAGCTCTTCCTGGGGAAATCAGCCCCAGCATTTT.

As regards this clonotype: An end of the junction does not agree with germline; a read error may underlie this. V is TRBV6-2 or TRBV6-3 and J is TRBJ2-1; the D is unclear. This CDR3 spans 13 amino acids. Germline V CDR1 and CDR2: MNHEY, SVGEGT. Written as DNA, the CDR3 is TGTGCCAACAATAGAGGCGGTTACGATGAGCACTTCTTC. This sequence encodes CANNRGGYDEHFF.

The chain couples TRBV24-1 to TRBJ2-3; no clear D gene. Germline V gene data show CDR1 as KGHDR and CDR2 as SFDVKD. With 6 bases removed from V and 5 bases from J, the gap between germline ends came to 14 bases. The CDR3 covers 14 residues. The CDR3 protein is CATSLGGSLDTQYF. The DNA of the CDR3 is TGTGCCACCAGTCTTGGCGGCAGCTTAGATACGCAGTATTTT.

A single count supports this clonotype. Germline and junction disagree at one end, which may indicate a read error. The CDR3 region is CVSSRTGGVEQYF. For the CDR3, the DNA is TGTGTCAGCAGTAGGACAGGGGGCGTAGAGCAATACTTC. The gene calls are TRBV12-3 or TRBV12-4 and TRBJ2-7; TRBD1 aligns across 11 bases. CDR3 length: 13 residues.

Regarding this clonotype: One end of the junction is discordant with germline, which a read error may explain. The CDR3 is CSSRTTGFYEQYF. The CDR3 DNA reads as TGCTCCAGCAGAACGACAGGATTCTACGAGCAATACTTC. The rearrangement joins TRBV10-2 to TRBJ2-7; D is possibly TRBD1 (6 bases). Germline V gene sequence: CDR1 WSHSY, CDR2 SAAADI. The CDR3 is 13 residues long.

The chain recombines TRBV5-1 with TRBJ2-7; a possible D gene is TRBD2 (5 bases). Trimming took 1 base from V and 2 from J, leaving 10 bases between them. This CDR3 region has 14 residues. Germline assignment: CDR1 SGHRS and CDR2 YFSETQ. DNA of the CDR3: TGCGCCAGCAGCTTGCTTCCGGGAACCTACGAGCAGTACTTC. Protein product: CASSLLPGTYEQYF.

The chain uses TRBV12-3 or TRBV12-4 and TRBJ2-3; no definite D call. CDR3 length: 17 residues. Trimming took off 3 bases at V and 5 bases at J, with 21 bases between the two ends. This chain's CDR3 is CASSFSMGNIVIDTQYF. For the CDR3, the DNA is TGTGCCAGCAGTTTTAGCATGGGGAACATTGTGATAGATACGCAGTATTTT.

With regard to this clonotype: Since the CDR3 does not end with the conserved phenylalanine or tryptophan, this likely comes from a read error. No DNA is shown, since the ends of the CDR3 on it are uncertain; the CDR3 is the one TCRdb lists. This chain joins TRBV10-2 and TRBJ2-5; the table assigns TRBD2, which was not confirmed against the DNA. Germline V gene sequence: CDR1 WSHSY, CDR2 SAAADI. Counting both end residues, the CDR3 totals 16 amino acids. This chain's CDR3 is CATQGGVTRGGETQYI.

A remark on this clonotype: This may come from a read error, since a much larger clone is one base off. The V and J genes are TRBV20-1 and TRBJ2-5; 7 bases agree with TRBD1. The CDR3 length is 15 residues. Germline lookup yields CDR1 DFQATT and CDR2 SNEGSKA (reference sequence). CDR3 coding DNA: TGCAGAGCTTACCGAAGGTACAGGGGAAGAGAGACCCAGTACTTC. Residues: CRAYRRYRGRETQYF.

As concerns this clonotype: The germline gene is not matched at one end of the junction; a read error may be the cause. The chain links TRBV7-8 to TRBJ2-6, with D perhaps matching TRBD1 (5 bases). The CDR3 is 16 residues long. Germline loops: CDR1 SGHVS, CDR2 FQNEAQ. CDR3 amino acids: CASSLGIQYGAKVLTF. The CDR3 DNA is TGTGCCAGCAGCTTAGGGATCCAGTATGGGGCCAAGGTCCTGACTTTT.

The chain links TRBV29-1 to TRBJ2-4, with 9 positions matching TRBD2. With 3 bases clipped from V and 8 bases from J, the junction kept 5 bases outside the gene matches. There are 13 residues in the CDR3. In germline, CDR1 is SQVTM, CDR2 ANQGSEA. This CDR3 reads CSVEVAGEHIQYF. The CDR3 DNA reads TGCAGCGTTGAGGTAGCGGGAGAGCACATTCAGTACTTC.

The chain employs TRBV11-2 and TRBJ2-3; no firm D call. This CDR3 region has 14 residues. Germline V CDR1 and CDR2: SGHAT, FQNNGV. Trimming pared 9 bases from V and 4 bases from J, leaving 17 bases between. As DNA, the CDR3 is TGTGCCAGTATACGGACGGTCACAGCAGATACGCAGTATTTT. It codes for CASIRTVTADTQYF.

This chain's CDR3 is CSARPRQGQGALWSSPLHF. CDR3 coding DNA: TGCAGTGCTAGACCCCGCCAAGGACAGGGGGCTTTATGGAGTTCACCCCTCCACTTT. This sequence joins TRBV20-1 and TRBJ1-6; TRBD1 matches at 11 bases. This CDR3 has 19 residues. Germline V lookup: CDR1 DFQATT, CDR2 SNEGSKA (reference sequence). The junction had 18 bases not matched to a gene; V was cut back by 2 bases and J by 9 bases.

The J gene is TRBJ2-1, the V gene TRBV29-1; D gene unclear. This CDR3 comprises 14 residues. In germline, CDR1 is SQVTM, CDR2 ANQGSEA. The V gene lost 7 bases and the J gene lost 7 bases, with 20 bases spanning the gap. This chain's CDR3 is CSAVVMGTNNEQFF. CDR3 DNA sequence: TGCAGCGCTGTGGTGATGGGCACAAATAATGAGCAGTTCTTC.

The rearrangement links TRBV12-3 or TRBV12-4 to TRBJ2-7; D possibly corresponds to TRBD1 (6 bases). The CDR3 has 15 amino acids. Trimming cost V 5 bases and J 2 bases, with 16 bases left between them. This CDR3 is CASSQGRVGAYEQYF. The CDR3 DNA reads TGTGCCAGCAGTCAGGGGCGGGTCGGAGCCTACGAGCAGTACTTC.

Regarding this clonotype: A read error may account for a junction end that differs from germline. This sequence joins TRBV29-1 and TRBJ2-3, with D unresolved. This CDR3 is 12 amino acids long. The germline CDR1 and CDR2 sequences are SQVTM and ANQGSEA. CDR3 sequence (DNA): TGCAGCGTTGATAATGGCGCAGATATGCAGTATTTT. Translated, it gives CSVDNGADMQYF.

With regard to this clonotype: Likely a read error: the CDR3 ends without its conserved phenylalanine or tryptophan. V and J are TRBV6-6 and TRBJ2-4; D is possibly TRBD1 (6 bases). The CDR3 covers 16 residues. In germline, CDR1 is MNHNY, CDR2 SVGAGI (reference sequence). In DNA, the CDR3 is TGTGCCAGCAGTGGCGAGCAGGGGTCCGCCAGAAACATTCAGTACTTA. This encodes CASSGEQGSARNIQYL.

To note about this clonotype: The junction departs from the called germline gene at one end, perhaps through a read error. CDR3 residues: CASSGLAGVMETHYF. Written as DNA, the CDR3 is TGTGCCAGCAGCGGGCTAGCGGGTGTGATGGAGACCCATTACTTC. The chain is built from TRBV12-3 or TRBV12-4 and TRBJ2-5; 8 positions agree with TRBD2. The CDR3 is made up of 15 amino acids.

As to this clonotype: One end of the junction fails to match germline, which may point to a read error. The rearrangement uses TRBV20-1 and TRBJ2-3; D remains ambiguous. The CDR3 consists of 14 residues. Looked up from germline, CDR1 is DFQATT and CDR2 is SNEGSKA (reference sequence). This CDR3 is CSDRYALRTDTQYF. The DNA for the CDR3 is TGCAGTGATAGATATGCTCTCCGCACAGATACGCAGTATTTT.

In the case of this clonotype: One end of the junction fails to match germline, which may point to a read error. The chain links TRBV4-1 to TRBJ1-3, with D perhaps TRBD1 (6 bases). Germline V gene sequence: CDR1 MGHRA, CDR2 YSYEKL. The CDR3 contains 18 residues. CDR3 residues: CVSSQNQQGLSSGNTIYF. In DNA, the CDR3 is TGCGTCAGCAGCCAAAATCAGCAGGGGCTAAGCTCTGGAAACACCATATATTTT.

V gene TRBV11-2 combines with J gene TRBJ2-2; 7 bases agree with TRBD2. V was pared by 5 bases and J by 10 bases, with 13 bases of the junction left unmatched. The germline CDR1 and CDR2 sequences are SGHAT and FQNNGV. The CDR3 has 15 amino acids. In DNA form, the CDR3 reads TGTGCCAGCAGCATACACGGGGGGATTGACGTGGAGCTGTTTTTT. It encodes CASSIHGGIDVELFF.

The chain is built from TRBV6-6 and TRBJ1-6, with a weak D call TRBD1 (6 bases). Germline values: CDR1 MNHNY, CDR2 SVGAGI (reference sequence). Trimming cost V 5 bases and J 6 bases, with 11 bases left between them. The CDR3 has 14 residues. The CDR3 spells CASSRPQGNSPLHF. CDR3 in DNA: TGTGCCAGCAGTCGTCCACAGGGTAATTCACCCCTCCACTTT.

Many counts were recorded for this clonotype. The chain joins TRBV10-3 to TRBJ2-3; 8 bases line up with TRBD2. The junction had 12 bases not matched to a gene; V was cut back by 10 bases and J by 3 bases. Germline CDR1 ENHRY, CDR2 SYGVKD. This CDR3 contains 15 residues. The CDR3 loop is CASNPGTSTTDTQYF. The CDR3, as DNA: TGTGCCAGCAACCCCGGGACTAGTACTACAGATACGCAGTATTTT.